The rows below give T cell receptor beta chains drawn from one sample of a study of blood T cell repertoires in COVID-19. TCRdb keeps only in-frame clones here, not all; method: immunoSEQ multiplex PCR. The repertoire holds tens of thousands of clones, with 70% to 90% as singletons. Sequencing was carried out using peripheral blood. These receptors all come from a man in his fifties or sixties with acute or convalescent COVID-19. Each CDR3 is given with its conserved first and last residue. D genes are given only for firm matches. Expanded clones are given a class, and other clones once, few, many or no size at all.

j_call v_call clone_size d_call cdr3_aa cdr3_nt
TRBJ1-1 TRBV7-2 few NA CASSPVPTGNTEAFF TGTGCCAGCAGCCCGGTCCCGACGGGGAACACTGAAGCTTTCTTT
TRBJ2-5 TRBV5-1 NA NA CASSLGQSQSETQYF TGCGCCAGCAGCTTGGGGCAGTCACAGTCGGAGACCCAGTACTTC
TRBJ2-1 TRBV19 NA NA CASSISFDYNEQFF TGTGCCAGTAGTATTAGCTTTGACTACAATGAGCAGTTCTTC
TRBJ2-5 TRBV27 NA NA CASSFSTQYF TGTGCCAGCAGTTTCAGTACCCAGTACTTC
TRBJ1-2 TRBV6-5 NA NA CASRGDITNYGYTF TGTGCCAGCAGAGGGGACATAACTAACTATGGCTACACCTTC
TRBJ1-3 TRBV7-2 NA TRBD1 CASSLRTGSLTSGNTIYF TGTGCCAGCAGCTTGAGGACAGGGTCTTTGACCTCTGGAAACACCATATATTTT
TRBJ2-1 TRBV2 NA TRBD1 CASSITGGTYNEQFF TGTGCCAGCAGCATCACAGGGGGGACCTACAATGAGCAGTTCTTC
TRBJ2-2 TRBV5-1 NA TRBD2 CASSSSGGAPGGELFF TGCGCCAGCAGCTCGAGCGGGGGGGCCCCTGGCGGGGAGCTGTTTTTT
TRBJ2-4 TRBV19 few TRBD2 CASGLAGENIQYF TGTGCCTCGGGACTAGCGGGGGAAAACATTCAGTACTTC
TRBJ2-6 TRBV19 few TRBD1 CASSMATGGSGANVLTF TGTGCCAGTAGTATGGCGACAGGGGGCTCTGGGGCCAACGTCCTGACTTTC
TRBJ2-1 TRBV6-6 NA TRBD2 CASSYLPSGAYNEQFF TGTGCCAGCAGTTACCTCCCTAGCGGGGCCTACAATGAGCAGTTCTTC
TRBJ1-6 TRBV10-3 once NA CAITPGNSPLHF TGTGCCATCACTCCGGGAAATTCACCCCTCCACTTT
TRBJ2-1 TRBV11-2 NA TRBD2 CASSLRTSGGAGSYNEQFF TGTGCCAGCAGCTTAAGGACTAGCGGGGGGGCAGGGTCCTACAATGAGCAGTTCTTC
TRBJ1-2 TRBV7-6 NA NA CASSSQGYGYTF TGTGCCAGCAGCTCCCAGGGCTATGGCTACACCTTC
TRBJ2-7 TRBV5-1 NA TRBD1 CASSFSTGGKEDEQYF TGCGCCAGCAGCTTCTCGACAGGGGGAAAAGAGGACGAGCAGTACTTC
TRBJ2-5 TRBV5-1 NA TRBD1 CASSNGRGSEETQYF TGCGCCAGCAGCAATGGCAGGGGGTCTGAAGAGACCCAGTACTTC
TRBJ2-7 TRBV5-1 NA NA CASSRDNYEQYF TGCGCCAGCAGCCGGGACAATTACGAGCAGTACTTC
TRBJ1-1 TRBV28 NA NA CASSLQGGTNTEAFF TGTGCCAGCAGTCTACAGGGAGGGACGAACACTGAAGCTTTCTTT
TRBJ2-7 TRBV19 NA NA CASSMGLSSYEQYF TGTGCCAGTAGTATGGGACTCTCCTCCTACGAGCAGTACTTC
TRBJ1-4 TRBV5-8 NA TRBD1 CASSPRGQVNEKLFF TGTGCCAGCAGCCCCCGGGGACAGGTTAATGAAAAACTGTTTTTT
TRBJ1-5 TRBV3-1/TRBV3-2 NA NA CASSLLGGQPQHF TGTGCCAGCTCCCTTCTCGGGGGTCAGCCCCAGCATTTT
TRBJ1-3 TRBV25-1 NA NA CASSGASYSGNTIYF TGTGCCAGCAGCGGAGCGTCGTACTCTGGAAACACCATATATTTT
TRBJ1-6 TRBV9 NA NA CASSVETPNSPLHF TGTGCCAGCAGCGTAGAGACACCGAATTCACCCCTCCACTTT
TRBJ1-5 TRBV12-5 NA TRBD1 CASGPNVRGDPSRQPQHF TGTGCTAGTGGTCCCAATGTCAGGGGGGACCCCTCTAGGCAGCCCCAGCATTTT
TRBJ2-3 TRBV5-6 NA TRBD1 CASSLVGQGTDTQYF TGTGCCAGCAGCTTGGTAGGACAGGGGACAGATACGCAGTATTTT
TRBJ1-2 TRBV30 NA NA CAWSVDMGSGYTF TGTGCCTGGAGTGTTGACATGGGGAGTGGCTACACCTTC
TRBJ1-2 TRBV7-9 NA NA CASSQKGANYGYTF TGTGCCAGCAGCCAAAAAGGGGCTAACTATGGCTACACCTTC
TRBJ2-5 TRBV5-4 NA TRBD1 CASRGQGAETQYF TGTGCCAGCAGAGGACAGGGGGCTGAGACCCAGTACTTC
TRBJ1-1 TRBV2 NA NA CASSDQGTRTEAFF TGTGCCAGCAGTGATCAGGGGACGAGAACTGAAGCTTTCTTT
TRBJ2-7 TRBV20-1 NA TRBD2 CSASHPRLADSYEQYF TGCAGTGCTAGTCACCCCCGACTAGCGGACTCCTACGAGCAGTACTTC
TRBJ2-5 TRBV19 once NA CASSHSGVKETQYF TGTGCCAGTAGTCACAGCGGCGTTAAAGAGACCCAGTACTTC
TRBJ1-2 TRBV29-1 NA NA CSDSGADYYGYTF TGCAGCGACTCAGGGGCGGACTACTATGGCTACACCTTC
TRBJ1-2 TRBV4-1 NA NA CASSQSPTGYGYTF TGCGCCAGCAGCCAGAGCCCGACGGGGTATGGCTACACCTTC
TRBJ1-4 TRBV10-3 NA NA CAISESMGGGNEKLFF TGTGCCATCAGTGAGTCGATGGGAGGTGGTAATGAAAAACTGTTTTTT
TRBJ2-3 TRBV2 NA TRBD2 CASSAAGAQYF TGTGCCAGCAGTGCCGCGGGGGCGCAGTATTTT
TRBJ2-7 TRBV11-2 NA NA CASSLDREYEQYF TGTGCCAGCAGCTTAGATAGGGAGTACGAGCAGTACTTC
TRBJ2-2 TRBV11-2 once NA CASSLAGTGELFF TGTGCCAGCAGCTTAGCAGGAACCGGGGAGCTGTTTTTT
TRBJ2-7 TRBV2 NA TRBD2 CASSGPGGAPEEQYF TGTGCCAGCAGTGGCCCGGGGGGGGCGCCAGAAGAGCAGTACTTC